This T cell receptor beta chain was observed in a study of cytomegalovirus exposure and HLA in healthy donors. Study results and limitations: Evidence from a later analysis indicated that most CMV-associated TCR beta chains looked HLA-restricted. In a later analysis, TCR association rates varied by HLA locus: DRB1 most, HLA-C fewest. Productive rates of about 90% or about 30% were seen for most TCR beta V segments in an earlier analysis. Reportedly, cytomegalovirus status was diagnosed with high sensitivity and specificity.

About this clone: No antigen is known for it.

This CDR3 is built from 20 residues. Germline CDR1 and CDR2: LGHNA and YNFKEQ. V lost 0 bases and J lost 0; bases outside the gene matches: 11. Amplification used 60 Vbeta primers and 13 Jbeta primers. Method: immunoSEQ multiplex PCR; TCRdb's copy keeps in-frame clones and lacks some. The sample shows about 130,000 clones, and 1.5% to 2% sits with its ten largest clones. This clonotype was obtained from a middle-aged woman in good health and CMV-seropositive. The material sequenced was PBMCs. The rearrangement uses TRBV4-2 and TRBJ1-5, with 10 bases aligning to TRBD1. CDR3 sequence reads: CASSQEIRTGGYYSNQPQHF. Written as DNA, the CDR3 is TGTGCCAGCAGCCAAGAGATTAGGACAGGGGGTTATTATAGCAATCAGCCCCAGCATTTT.